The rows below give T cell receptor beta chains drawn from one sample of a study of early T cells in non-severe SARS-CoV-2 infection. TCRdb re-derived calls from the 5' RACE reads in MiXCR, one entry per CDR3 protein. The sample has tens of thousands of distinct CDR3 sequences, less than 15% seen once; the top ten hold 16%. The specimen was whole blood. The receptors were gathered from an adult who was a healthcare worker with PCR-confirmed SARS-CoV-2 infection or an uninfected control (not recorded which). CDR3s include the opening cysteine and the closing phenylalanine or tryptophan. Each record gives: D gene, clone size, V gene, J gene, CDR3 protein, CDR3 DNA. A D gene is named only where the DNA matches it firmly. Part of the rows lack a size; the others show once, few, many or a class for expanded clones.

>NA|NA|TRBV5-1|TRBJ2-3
CASSFGRNTQYF
TGCGCCAGCAGCTTTGGACGGAATACGCAGTATTTT
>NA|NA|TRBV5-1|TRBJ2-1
CASSLALAAYNEQFF
TGCGCCAGCAGCTTGGCGCTAGCCGCCTACAATGAGCAGTTCTTC
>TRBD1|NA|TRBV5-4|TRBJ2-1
CASSDRDRGDNEQFF
TGTGCCAGCAGCGACCGGGACAGGGGGGACAATGAGCAGTTCTTC
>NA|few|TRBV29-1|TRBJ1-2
CSVDGSLIYGYTF
TGCAGCGTTGATGGCAGCCTGATCTATGGCTACACCTTC
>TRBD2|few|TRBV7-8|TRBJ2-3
CASSSGLAGRDTQYF
TGTGCCAGCAGCTCCGGACTAGCGGGAAGAGATACGCAGTATTTT
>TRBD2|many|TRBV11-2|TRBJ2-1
CASSAGLARHNEQFF
TGTGCCAGCAGCGCCGGACTAGCGAGGCACAATGAGCAGTTCTTC
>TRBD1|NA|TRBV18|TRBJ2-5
CASSPQQGRETQYF
TGTGCCAGCTCACCTCAACAGGGGAGAGAGACCCAGTACTTC
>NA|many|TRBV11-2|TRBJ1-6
CASSFPGRENSPLHF
TGTGCCAGCAGCTTCCCGGGACGGGAGAATTCACCCCTCCACTTT
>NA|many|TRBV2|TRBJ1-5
CASSEKGHSNQPQHF
TGTGCCAGCAGTGAGAAGGGACATAGCAATCAGCCCCAGCATTTT
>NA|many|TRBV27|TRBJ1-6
CASSDLQGDNSPLHF
TGTGCCAGCAGTGATCTCCAGGGCGATAATTCACCCCTCCACTTT
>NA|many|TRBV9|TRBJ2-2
CASSVGGIGRWNTGELFF
TGTGCCAGCAGCGTAGGAGGAATCGGGAGATGGAACACCGGGGAGCTGTTTTTT
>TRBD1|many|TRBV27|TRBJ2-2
CASSLSPYRGSGPGELFF
TGTGCCAGCAGTTTATCCCCCTACAGGGGCAGTGGACCCGGGGAGCTGTTTTTT
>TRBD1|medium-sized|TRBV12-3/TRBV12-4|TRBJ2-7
CASSLTGHEQYF
TGTGCCAGCAGCCTGACAGGGCACGAGCAGTACTTC
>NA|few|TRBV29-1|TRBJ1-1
CSVGTLDTEAFF
TGCAGCGTCGGGACCCTGGACACTGAAGCTTTCTTT
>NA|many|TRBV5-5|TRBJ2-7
CASSPGPNWEQYF
TGTGCCAGCAGCCCCGGTCCCAATTGGGAGCAGTACTTC
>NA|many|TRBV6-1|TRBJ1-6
CASSLDALSYNSPLHF
TGTGCCAGCAGTCTTGACGCCCTCTCCTATAATTCACCCCTCCACTTT
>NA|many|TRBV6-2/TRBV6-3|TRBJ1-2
CASRPDQRYYGYTF
TGTGCCAGCAGACCAGACCAACGCTACTATGGCTACACCTTC
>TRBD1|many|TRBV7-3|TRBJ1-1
CASSLSGQGGQAFF
TGTGCCAGCAGCTTGTCCGGACAGGGAGGTCAAGCTTTCTTT
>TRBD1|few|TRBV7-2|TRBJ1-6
CASSRGQGNSPLHF
TGTGCCAGCAGCCGCGGACAGGGTAATTCACCCCTCCACTTT
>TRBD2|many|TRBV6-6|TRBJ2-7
CASGQSTRGGGYEQYF
TGTGCCAGCGGCCAAAGCACCCGGGGGGGAGGCTACGAGCAGTACTTC
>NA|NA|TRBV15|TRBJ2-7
CATSSTSFPYEQYF
TGTGCCACCAGCAGTACTAGCTTTCCCTACGAGCAGTACTTC
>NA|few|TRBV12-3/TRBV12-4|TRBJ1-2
CASSLVGAQPYTF
TGTGCCAGCAGTTTGGTGGGGGCGCAGCCCTACACCTTC
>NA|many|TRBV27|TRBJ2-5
CASSYLFADQETQYF
TGTGCCAGCAGTTACCTCTTCGCAGACCAAGAGACCCAGTACTTC
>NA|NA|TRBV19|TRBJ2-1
CASSPRGQGDEQFF
TGTGCCAGTAGTCCCCGGGGCCAAGGGGATGAGCAGTTCTTC
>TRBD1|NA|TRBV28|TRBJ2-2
CASSKDSTGLNTGELFF
TGTGCCAGCAGTAAAGATTCGACAGGGCTAAACACCGGGGAGCTGTTTTTT
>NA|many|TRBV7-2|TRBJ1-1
CASSLVGELNTEAFF
TGTGCCAGCAGCTTAGTTGGGGAGCTTAACACTGAAGCTTTCTTT
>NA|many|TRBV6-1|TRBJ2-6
CASSEALRGTGANVLTF
TGTGCCAGCAGTGAAGCGCTGAGGGGGACTGGGGCCAACGTCCTGACTTTC
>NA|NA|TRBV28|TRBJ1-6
CASRDTVWNSPLHF
TGTGCCAGCAGAGACACAGTATGGAATTCACCCCTCCACTTT
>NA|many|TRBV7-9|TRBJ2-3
CASSPSRLSTDTQYF
TGTGCCAGCAGCCCCTCTAGGCTCAGCACAGATACGCAGTATTTT
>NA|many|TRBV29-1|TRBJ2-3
CSVGRTTDTQYF
TGCAGCGTTGGAAGGACCACAGATACGCAGTATTTT
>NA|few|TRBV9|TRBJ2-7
CASSPAFGAVDYEQYF
TGTGCCAGCAGCCCCGCCTTTGGCGCGGTCGATTACGAGCAGTACTTC
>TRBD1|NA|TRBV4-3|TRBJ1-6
CASSQDGDSYNSPLHF
TGCGCCAGCAGCCAAGATGGGGACAGCTATAATTCACCCCTCCACTTT
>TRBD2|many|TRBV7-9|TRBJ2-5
CASSRTSGGTQETQYF
TGTGCCAGCAGCCGTACTAGCGGGGGCACCCAAGAGACCCAGTACTTC
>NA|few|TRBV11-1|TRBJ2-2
CASSLGRHTGELFF
TGTGCCAGCAGCTTAGGACGGCACACCGGGGAGCTGTTTTTT
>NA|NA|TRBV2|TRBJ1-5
CASSGTLDQPQHF
TGTGCCAGCAGTGGGACACTTGATCAGCCCCAGCATTTT
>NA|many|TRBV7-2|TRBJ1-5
CASSRLDGGEPQHF
TGTGCCAGCAGCCGATTAGACGGGGGGGAGCCCCAGCATTTT
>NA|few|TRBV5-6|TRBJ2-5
CASSLLILATYGETQYF
TGTGCCAGCAGCTTGCTGATTCTAGCGACCTATGGGGAGACCCAGTACTTC
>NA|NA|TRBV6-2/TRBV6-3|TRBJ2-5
CASSYSWSGMAETQYF
TGTGCCAGCAGTTACTCGTGGTCCGGGATGGCGGAGACCCAGTACTTC
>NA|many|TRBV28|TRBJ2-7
CASSLPGRGSYEQYF
TGTGCCAGCAGTTTACCCGGAAGAGGAAGCTACGAGCAGTACTTC
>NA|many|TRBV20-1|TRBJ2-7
CSARTTNYEQYF
TGCAGTGCTAGGACTACGAACTACGAGCAGTACTTC
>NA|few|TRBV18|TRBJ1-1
CASSPIKGNTEAFF
TGTGCCAGCTCACCAATAAAGGGGAACACTGAAGCTTTCTTT
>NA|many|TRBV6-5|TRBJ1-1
CASRPVWARGRTEAFF
TGTGCCAGCAGACCCGTCTGGGCTAGGGGGAGAACTGAAGCTTTCTTT
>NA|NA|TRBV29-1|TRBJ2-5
CSVEGPGGETQYF
TGCAGCGTTGAAGGTCCCGGTGGGGAGACCCAGTACTTC
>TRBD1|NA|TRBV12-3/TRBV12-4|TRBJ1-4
CASRPPGQPNEKLFF
TGTGCCAGCAGACCTCCGGGACAGCCTAATGAAAAACTGTTTTTT
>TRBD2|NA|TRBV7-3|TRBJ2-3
CASSLNPTSADTQYF
TGTGCCAGCAGCTTAAACCCAACTAGCGCCGATACGCAGTATTTT
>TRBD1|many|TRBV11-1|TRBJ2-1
CASSYRQGLLYNEQFF
TGTGCCAGCAGCTACCGACAGGGGCTACTCTACAATGAGCAGTTCTTC
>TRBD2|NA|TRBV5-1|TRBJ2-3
CASSIGRTSGTDTQYF
TGCGCCAGCAGCATCGGTCGGACTAGCGGCACAGATACGCAGTATTTT
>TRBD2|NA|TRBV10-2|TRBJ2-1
CASSEPGLEKNNEQFF
TGCGCCAGCAGTGAGCCGGGACTAGAGAAGAACAATGAGCAGTTCTTC
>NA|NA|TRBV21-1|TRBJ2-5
CASSTRQRELHGEETQYF
TGTGCCAGCAGCACGCGGCAGCGGGAGCTCCACGGTGAAGAGACCCAGTACTTC
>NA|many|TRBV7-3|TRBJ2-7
CASSLNPGPTYEQYF
TGTGCCAGCAGCTTAAACCCGGGGCCCACCTACGAGCAGTACTTC
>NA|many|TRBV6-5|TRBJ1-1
CASYGPGENIEAFF
TGTGCCAGCTATGGGCCAGGGGAGAACATTGAAGCTTTCTTT
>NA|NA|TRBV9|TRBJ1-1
CASSDRPRGEAFF
TGTGCCAGCAGCGACCGACCCCGAGGTGAAGCTTTCTTT
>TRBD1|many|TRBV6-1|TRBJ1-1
CASLAGKTGWKAFF
TGTGCCAGCCTGGCCGGGAAGACAGGGTGGAAAGCTTTCTTT
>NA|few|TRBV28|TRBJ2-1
CASSAWSASSYNEQFF
TGTGCCAGCAGTGCCTGGTCGGCGAGCTCCTACAATGAGCAGTTCTTC